These 25 T cell receptor beta chains were all obtained from the same sample, sequenced in a study of T cell responses to AZD1222 COVID-19 vaccine. Profiling relied on immunoSEQ multiplex PCR, and the TCRdb table lists in-frame clones only, not all of them. The sample yields about 150,000 clones, roughly 89% seen once. This specimen was peripheral blood, taken on day 0 of AZD1222 vaccination. These receptors were collected from an adult in good health.

This clone was detected a few times. The rearrangement uses TRBV2 and TRBJ1-2, with D maybe TRBD1 (5 bases). Germline-derived CDR1 and CDR2 are SNHLY and FYNNEI. With 6 bases removed from V and 3 bases from J, the gap between germline ends came to 14 bases. This CDR3 is 14 amino acids long. The CDR3 reads CASRGTDLDYGYTF. In nucleotides, the CDR3 is TGTGCCAGCAGGGGGACCGACCTAGACTATGGCTACACCTTC.

The J gene is TRBJ1-5, the V gene TRBV28, with 9 bases aligning to TRBD1. Germline trimming cut 8 bases from V and 6 bases from J; bases unmatched to any gene: 8. The germline V gene encodes CDR1 MDHEN and CDR2 SYDVKM. The CDR3 is made up of 14 amino acids. CDR3 DNA sequence: TGTGCCAGCGCCAGACAGGGGGAGTTTCAGCCCCAGCATTTT. Residues: CASARQGEFQPQHF.

The gene calls are TRBV7-3 and TRBJ2-1, with 8 bases fitting TRBD2. The germline gives CDR1 SGHTA, CDR2 FQGTGA. V lost 2 bases, J lost 4 bases, and 13 bases stayed unmatched. The CDR3 covers 18 residues. This CDR3 reads CASSLYPLSGKVYNEQFF. The CDR3 DNA reads TGTGCCAGCAGCTTATACCCTCTTAGCGGGAAGGTGTACAATGAGCAGTTCTTC.

The V gene is TRBV14, the J gene TRBJ2-1; TRBD2 matches 7 bases. This CDR3 is 14 amino acids long. CDR1 is SGHDN and CDR2 is FVKESK in the germline V gene. The ends lost 3 bases at V and 4 bases at J; junction bases unmatched: 3. The CDR3 region has the DNA TGTGCCAGCAGCCAGTCTAGCGGATACAATGAGCAGTTCTTC. Translated: CASSQSSGYNEQFF.

V usage is TRBV5-1 and J usage is TRBJ1-4; D uncertain. The V and J ends lost 8 bases and 2 bases respectively, with 13 bases between them. This CDR3 is built from 14 residues. CDR1 SGHRS and CDR2 YFSETQ come from the germline V gene. CDR3 nucleotide sequence: TGCGCCAGTGGAATGGACGGGACTAATGAAAAACTGTTTTTT. It is translated as CASGMDGTNEKLFF.

The V and J genes are TRBV24-1 and TRBJ1-2, with D possibly TRBD1 on 5 matching bases. V was cut by 6 bases and J by 2 bases, with 12 bases left in between. The germline V gene has CDR1 KGHDR and CDR2 SFDVKD. The length of the CDR3 is 14 residues. The CDR3 bases are TGTGCCACCAGTCCGACAGACATCAACTATGGCTACACCTTC. Translating it yields CATSPTDINYGYTF.

This clone was observed once. V and J are TRBV20-1 and TRBJ2-1, with TRBD2 identical over 8 bases. The CDR3 extends over 13 amino acids. V lost 3 bases, J lost 12 bases, and 10 bases stayed unmatched. Germline lookup yields CDR1 DFQATT and CDR2 SNEGSKA (reference sequence). For the CDR3, the DNA is TGCAGTGCTAGTTTAAATAGCGGGAATCGGCAGTTCTTC. Encoded protein: CSASLNSGNRQFF.

This chain joins TRBV11-3 and TRBJ2-2, with D hard to call. CDR1 and CDR2 from the germline V gene are SGHNT and YENEEA. The CDR3 runs 14 residues. V dropped 5 bases and J dropped 4 bases, with 11 bases sitting between them. Here the CDR3 DNA reads TGTGCCAGCAGCCCCCGATCCCCCACCGGGGAGCTGTTTTTT. This translates into CASSPRSPTGELFF.

This clone appeared a few times. The chain employs TRBV27 and TRBJ2-7; 10 positions agree with TRBD2. The CDR3 loop spans 16 amino acids. The junction had 8 bases not matched to a gene; V was cut back by 4 bases and J by 2 bases. Germline CDR1 is MNHEY and CDR2 is SMNVEV (reference sequence). CDR3 sequence (DNA): TGTGCCAGCAGTTGCCCCGGGACTAGCGTAACCTACGAGCAGTACTTC. This codes for CASSCPGTSVTYEQYF.

This rearrangement joins TRBV3-1 (or the pseudogene TRBV3-2) to TRBJ2-3; TRBD1 might be the D (5 bases). There are 17 residues in the CDR3. The ends were cut back, 4 bases at V and 0 bases at J, with 17 bases in the middle. The V gene's germline CDR1 is LGHDT and CDR2 YNNKEL (reference sequence). CDR3 residues: CASSLHSRAYSTDTQYF. The DNA of the CDR3 is TGTGCCAGCAGCCTCCACTCCAGGGCTTACAGCACAGATACGCAGTATTTT.

DNA of the CDR3: TGTGCCGGAGCGGGGATGACCCATGGCACAGATACGCAGTATTTT. The encoded protein is CAGAGMTHGTDTQYF. The chain links TRBV7-9 to TRBJ2-3, with TRBD2 matching 7 bases. The CDR3 is 15 amino acids. CDR1 SEHNR and CDR2 FQNEAQ come from the germline V gene (reference sequence). V was clipped by 11 bases and J by 1 base; unmatched bases: 12.

The rearrangement uses TRBV20-1 and TRBJ2-1; 15 bases map to TRBD2. This CDR3 comprises 14 residues. Germline CDR1 and CDR2: DFQATT and SNEGSKA (reference sequence). V dropped 3 bases and J dropped 11; count of bases not matched to a gene: 5. CDR3 in amino acids: CSASMGTSGRQQFF. The CDR3 DNA reads TGCAGTGCTAGTATGGGGACTAGCGGGAGGCAGCAGTTCTTC.

The chain combines TRBV6-1 with TRBJ2-7; tentatively, D is TRBD1 or TRBD2 (7 bases each). V shed 2 bases and J shed 6 bases, with 17 bases lying between them. CDR3 length: 15 residues. Germline values: CDR1 MNHNS, CDR2 SASEGT. The CDR3: CASSERGGQGGEQYF. CDR3 nucleotide sequence: TGTGCCAGCAGTGAAAGGGGAGGGCAGGGGGGCGAGCAGTACTTC.

The chain recombines TRBV27 with TRBJ2-7; D may be TRBD2 (5 bases). The CDR3 runs 14 residues. The germline V gene encodes CDR1 MNHEY and CDR2 SMNVEV (reference sequence). Trimming stripped 5 bases from V and 0 bases from J, with 11 bases between. This CDR3 is CASSLATSSYEQYF. DNA of the CDR3: TGTGCCAGCAGTCTAGCAACCAGCTCCTACGAGCAGTACTTC.

The chain couples TRBV7-2 to TRBJ1-2, with a possible D match to TRBD1 (6 bases). CDR1 is SGHTA and CDR2 is FQGNSA in the germline V gene. V was clipped by 5 bases and J by 4 bases, with 20 bases between them. The CDR3 is 16 amino acids. The CDR3 is CASSQTGTFYSYGYTF. The CDR3 coding sequence is TGTGCCAGCAGCCAAACGGGGACATTTTACAGCTATGGCTACACCTTC.

This clone turned up a few times. The rearrangement uses TRBV5-4 and TRBJ2-2; tentatively, D is TRBD2 (5 bases). The germline V gene has CDR1 SGHNT and CDR2 YYREEE (reference sequence). The CDR3 has 12 amino acids. With 4 bases removed from V and 6 bases from J, the gap between germline ends came to 7 bases. Here the CDR3 reads CASSLAAGELFF. As DNA, the CDR3 is TGTGCCAGCAGCCTAGCCGCCGGGGAGCTGTTTTTT. Full variable domain (outside the CDR3, taken from reference TRBV5-4 and TRBJ2-2): ETGVTQSPTHLIKTRGQQVTLRCSSQSGHNTVSWYQQALGQGPQFIFQYYREEENGRGNFPPRFSGLQFPNYSSELNVNALELDDSALYLCASSLAAGELFFGEGSRLTVL.

The V and J genes are TRBV12-3 or TRBV12-4 and TRBJ1-5; D is uncertain. This CDR3 region has 13 residues. V was clipped by 6 bases and J by 3 bases, with 9 bases between them. Here the CDR3 reads CASRPGSNQPQHF. The CDR3 region has the DNA TGTGCCAGCAGGCCTGGGTCCAATCAGCCCCAGCATTTT.

The chain combines TRBV6-5 with TRBJ2-1, with TRBD2 matching 8 bases. The germline V gene has CDR1 MNHEY and CDR2 SVGAGI. The CDR3 runs 16 residues. Losses at the gene ends were 2 bases for V and 7 bases for J; bases not matched to a gene: 10. The CDR3: CASSYPISSGKNEQFF. The DNA of the CDR3 is TGTGCCAGCAGTTACCCGATAAGTAGCGGGAAGAATGAGCAGTTCTTC.

J is TRBJ2-3 and V is TRBV7-8; D ambiguous. Trimming stripped 3 bases from V and 3 bases from J, with 13 bases between. The V gene's germline CDR1 is SGHVS and CDR2 FQNEAQ. This CDR3 spans 15 amino acids. CDR3 sequence: CASSLSRWRTDTQYF. The CDR3 DNA reads TGTGCCAGCAGCTTGTCCCGCTGGCGGACAGATACGCAGTATTTT.

This rearrangement joins TRBV5-4 to TRBJ2-1; 12 bases line up with TRBD2. Germline V gene data show CDR1 as SGHNT and CDR2 as YYREEE (reference sequence). V was pared by 4 bases and J by 0 bases, with 11 bases of the junction left unmatched. The CDR3 contains 19 residues. The CDR3 loop reads CASSAGLAGGAPSYNEQFF. CDR3 coding DNA: TGTGCCAGCAGCGCGGGACTAGCGGGCGGCGCACCCTCCTACAATGAGCAGTTCTTC.

This rearrangement joins TRBV28 to TRBJ2-6, with no clear D. V lost 2 bases and J 4 bases, leaving 12 bases between the germline ends. The CDR3 has 16 residues. Germline values: CDR1 MDHEN, CDR2 SYDVKM. CDR3 DNA: TGTGCCAGCAGTTTAGGGCAGCCTCTGGGGGCCAACGTCCTGACTTTC. Translated: CASSLGQPLGANVLTF.

This rearrangement joins TRBV9 to TRBJ1-2; TRBD1 matches 8 bases. Trimming removed 3 bases from V and 7 bases from J; junction bases left unmatched: 8. The CDR3 length is 14 residues. Germline CDR1 reads SGDLS; CDR2 reads YYNGEE. The CDR3 nucleotides read TGTGCCAGCAGCGGTTTACAGGGGGGGATTGGCTACACCTTC. It is translated as CASSGLQGGIGYTF.

The rearrangement joins TRBV11-3 to TRBJ1-1, with TRBD1 identical over 7 bases. Germline values: CDR1 SGHNT, CDR2 YENEEA. V dropped 6 bases and J dropped 11; count of bases not matched to a gene: 12. The CDR3 is made up of 13 amino acids. CDR3 DNA sequence: TGTGCCAGCAGTTCGACAGGGATAGGGGTGGCTTTCTTT. It yields the protein CASSSTGIGVAFF.

The chain links TRBV19 to TRBJ2-1, with TRBD2 matching over 7 bases. There are 16 residues in the CDR3. Trimming at V came to 3 bases and at J to 2 bases, leaving 7 bases not matched to a gene. Germline V gives CDR1 LNHDA, CDR2 SQIVND (reference sequence). The CDR3 reads CASSILASGTYNEQFF. The CDR3, as DNA: TGTGCCAGTAGTATCCTAGCCAGCGGGACCTACAATGAGCAGTTCTTC.

V gene TRBV7-9 combines with J gene TRBJ1-5, with 7 bases matching TRBD1. CDR3 length equals 14 residues. Germline V gene data show CDR1 as SEHNR and CDR2 as FQNEAQ (reference sequence). The V gene end was trimmed by 5 bases and the J gene end by 9 bases; junction bases not matched to a gene: 10. CDR3 in DNA: TGTGCCAGCAGCGCGGGACTGTCAGGGGGGCCCCAGCATTTT. Its translation is CASSAGLSGGPQHF.